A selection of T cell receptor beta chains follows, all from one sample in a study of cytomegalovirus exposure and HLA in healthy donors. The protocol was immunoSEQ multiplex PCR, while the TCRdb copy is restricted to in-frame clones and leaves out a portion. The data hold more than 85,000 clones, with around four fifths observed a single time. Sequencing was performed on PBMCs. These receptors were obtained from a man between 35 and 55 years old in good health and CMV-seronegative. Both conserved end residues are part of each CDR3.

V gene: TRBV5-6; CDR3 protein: CASSRGTDNQPQHF
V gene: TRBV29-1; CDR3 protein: CSVGGQRNQPQHF
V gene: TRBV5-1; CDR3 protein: CASSYYDRSNSPLHF
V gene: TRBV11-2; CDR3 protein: CASRKARGTDTQYF
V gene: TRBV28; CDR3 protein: CASSIAGGLGELFF
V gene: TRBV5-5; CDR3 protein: CASSLEGTGGLREQYF
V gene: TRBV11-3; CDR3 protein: CASSLGFLEEGETQYF
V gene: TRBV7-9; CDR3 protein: CASSRGGTGSQPQHF
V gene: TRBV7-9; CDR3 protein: CSSSLVQGSSYEQYF
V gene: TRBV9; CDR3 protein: CASSVDSSSYNSPLHF
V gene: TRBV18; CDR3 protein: CASSPLNGEAFF
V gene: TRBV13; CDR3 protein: CASSPGGSGSYEQYF
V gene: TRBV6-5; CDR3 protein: CASSPDTVNTGELFF
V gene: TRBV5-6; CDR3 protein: CASSLTGPYVAKNIQYF
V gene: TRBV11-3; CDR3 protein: CASSSRTSGAYNEQFF
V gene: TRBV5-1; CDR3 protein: CASTTGLETQYF
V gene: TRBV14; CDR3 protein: CASSLGLAGVVNEQFF
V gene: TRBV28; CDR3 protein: CASSPQDSYEQYF